This is a list of T cell receptor beta chains from one sample in a study of blood T cell repertoires in COVID-19. TCRdb's table, derived via immunoSEQ multiplex PCR, lists solely in-frame clones and lacks some. Found here are about 400,000 clones, roughly 86% of them singletons; the top ten hold about 1.8%. The sequenced material came from PBMCs or T cells enriched from blood (not recorded which). All receptors derive from a woman aged 30 to 39 who had recovered from COVID-19. Both conserved end residues are part of each CDR3. Each record gives: CDR3 DNA, CDR3 protein, V gene, CDR3 length, clone size, D gene, J gene. The D gene is left open where the match is weak. Not every row has a clone size; where given, it reads once, few, many or a size class.

TGTGCCAGCAGTGAAGAAGGAGGGCAGGGGGAGGGCTACACCTTC,CASSEEGGQGEGYTF,TRBV2,15,NA,TRBD1,TRBJ1-2
TGTGCCAGCAGCCACACAGCTTCCTATGGCTACACCTTC,CASSHTASYGYTF,TRBV11-2,13,NA,NA,TRBJ1-2
TGTGCCAGCAGCCAGGAAACAGGGATGATGAACACTGAAGCTTTCTTT,CASSQETGMMNTEAFF,TRBV4-2,16,NA,NA,TRBJ1-1
TGTGCCAGTAGGACTAGGGCAGCGATAAACACCGGGGAGCTGTTTTTT,CASRTRAAINTGELFF,TRBV19,16,NA,NA,TRBJ2-2
TGTGCCAGCAGTGAAGCGGTGGGCGCGTCTTATGAAAAACTGTTTTTT,CASSEAVGASYEKLFF,TRBV2,16,NA,NA,TRBJ1-4
TGTGCCAGCAGCCAAGGAGGGATGCTGTTCACTGAAGCTTTCTTT,CASSQGGMLFTEAFF,TRBV14,15,NA,NA,TRBJ1-1
TGTGCCAGCAGCTACCGGACAGTTGACCTCTCTGGGGCCAACGTCCTGACTTTC,CASSYRTVDLSGANVLTF,TRBV3-1/TRBV3-2,18,NA,NA,TRBJ2-6
TGTGCCAGCGTAAGGACTAGCGGGAGGTATGAGCAGTTCTTC,CASVRTSGRYEQFF,TRBV7-8,14,few,TRBD2,TRBJ2-1
TGTGCCAGCAGCGTAGTCGGGGCAGATACGCAGTATTTT,CASSVVGADTQYF,TRBV9,13,NA,NA,TRBJ2-3
TGTGCCAGCTCACAGGACAGGGGAGGGCAGCCCCAGCATTTT,CASSQDRGGQPQHF,TRBV18,14,NA,TRBD1,TRBJ1-5
TGTGCCAGCAGCTTAGGACAGGGAAACGAGCAGTACTTC,CASSLGQGNEQYF,TRBV11-2,13,medium-sized,TRBD1,TRBJ2-7